These 19 T cell receptor beta chains were all obtained from the same sample, sequenced in a study of blood T cells in healthy people across ages. A second PCR, run for roughly 6 to 11 cycles, used a sample-barcoded 5' primer plus a J-beta primer mix. TCRdb used MiXCR to reprocess the 5' RACE reads, holding one entry per CDR3 protein. The repertoire holds approximately 690,000 distinct CDR3 sequences, with roughly 41% as singletons. The sequenced sample consisted of blood. Receptors originate from a man older than 75 in good health.

In this sample, this clonotype turned up many times. This chain uses TRBV4-3 with TRBJ2-7; TRBD2 matches at 7 bases. Germline V gene data show CDR1 as LGHNA and CDR2 as YSLEER. The V gene end was trimmed by 2 bases and the J gene end by 0 bases; junction bases not matched to a gene: 1. The CDR3 runs to 14 residues. The CDR3: CASSQTGGSYEQYF. The CDR3 bases are TGCGCCAGCAGCCAAACGGGGGGCTCCTACGAGCAGTACTTC.

The chain combines TRBV10-3 with TRBJ2-7; D ambiguous. The CDR3 totals 12 residues. The germline V gene has CDR1 ENHRY and CDR2 SYGVKD. The ends were cut back, 3 bases at V and 2 bases at J, with 5 bases in the middle. This chain's CDR3 is CAISERAYEQYF. CDR3 nucleotide sequence: TGTGCCATCAGTGAAAGGGCCTACGAGCAGTACTTC.

The genes are TRBV19 and TRBJ2-3, with TRBD1 as a possible D gene (6 bases). Germline loops: CDR1 LNHDA, CDR2 SQIVND (reference sequence). This CDR3 has 16 residues. The V gene lost 4 bases and the J gene lost 2 bases, with 16 bases spanning the gap. The CDR3 loop is CASSSSTGTYTDTQYF. As DNA, the CDR3 is TGTGCCAGTAGTAGCTCTACCGGGACATACACAGATACGCAGTATTTT.

The CDR3 nucleotides are TGCGCCAGCAGCCAAATTACAGGGGGCGGCAATCAGCCCCAGCATTTT. Translation gives CASSQITGGGNQPQHF. The rearrangement uses TRBV4-1 and TRBJ1-5, with 9 bases identical to TRBD1. The junction had 4 bases not matched to a gene; V was cut back by 2 bases and J by 2 bases. The germline CDR1 and CDR2 sequences are MGHRA and YSYEKL. There are 16 residues in the CDR3.

J is TRBJ1-1 and V is TRBV12-3 or TRBV12-4, with D hard to call. This CDR3 contains 14 residues. With 3 bases removed from V and 1 base from J, the gap between germline ends came to 9 bases. The CDR3 DNA is TGTGCCAGCAGTTTGGGCAGACGGAACACTGAAGCTTTCTTT. Residues: CASSLGRRNTEAFF.

This chain joins TRBV11-2 and TRBJ1-1; TRBD1 matches at 10 bases. The CDR3 totals 14 residues. Unmatched junction bases numbered 11, after V lost 11 bases and J lost 5 bases. Germline CDR1 SGHAT, CDR2 FQNNGV. CDR3 sequence reads: CAGFPGQGSTEAFF. CDR3 sequence (DNA): TGTGCCGGCTTCCCGGGACAGGGGTCTACTGAAGCTTTCTTT.

The CDR3 reads CASSLQPFYYEQYF. In DNA form, the CDR3 reads TGTGCCAGCAGTTTACAACCCTTTTACTACGAGCAGTACTTC. The chain recombines TRBV12-3 or TRBV12-4 with TRBJ2-7; no definite D call. This CDR3 has 14 residues. V lost 2 bases, J lost 3 bases, and 11 bases lay in between.

The chain joins TRBV3-1 to TRBJ2-3; TRBD2 is a possible D gene (5 bases). The CDR3 runs to 12 residues. V was shortened by 1 base and J by 7 bases, with 6 bases between the two germline ends. Germline V gives CDR1 LGHDT, CDR2 YNNKEL (reference sequence). CDR3 sequence reads: CASSQGGHTQYF. CDR3 DNA: TGTGCCAGCAGCCAAGGAGGGCATACGCAGTATTTT.

With respect to this clonotype: At one end, the junction sequence differs from germline, possibly due to a read error. The chain employs TRBV19 and TRBJ2-1; the D call may be TRBD1 or TRBD2 (5 bases each). The CDR3 has 15 amino acids. Germline loops: CDR1 LNHDA, CDR2 SQIVND (reference sequence). Written as DNA, the CDR3 is TGTGCCAGTACTGGGGCGGAGGCCCTCTTCCATGATCAGTTCTTC. It codes for CASTGAEALFHDQFF.

The rearrangement uses TRBV9 and TRBJ2-3, with 8 bases aligning to TRBD2. There are 17 residues in the CDR3. CDR1 and CDR2 from the germline V gene are SGDLS and YYNGEE. V lost 7 bases and J lost 4; bases outside the gene matches: 17. CDR3 protein: CASQRAGSRGVSDTQYF. CDR3 sequence (DNA): TGTGCCAGCCAAAGAGCCGGGTCGCGGGGGGTCTCAGATACGCAGTATTTT.

This sequence joins TRBV5-1 and TRBJ1-1; possibly TRBD1 for D (5 bases). The CDR3 has 14 residues. Trimming took 4 bases from V and 3 from J, leaving 13 bases between them. CDR1 and CDR2 (germline): SGHRS, YFSETQ. CDR3: CASSLQDTYTEAFF. CDR3 coding DNA: TGCGCCAGCAGCCTCCAGGACACTTACACTGAAGCTTTCTTT.

The chain uses TRBV5-1 and TRBJ2-5; a weak D match, TRBD2 (6 bases). V was pared by 2 bases and J by 1 base, with 9 bases between. Germline CDR1 and CDR2: SGHRS and YFSETQ. The length of the CDR3 is 14 residues. The CDR3 protein is CASSFWEAQETQYF. The CDR3 DNA is TGCGCCAGCAGCTTTTGGGAGGCCCAAGAGACCCAGTACTTC. The full variable domain, completed using reference TRBV5-1 and TRBJ2-5, is KAGVTQTPRYLIKTRGQQVTLSCSPISGHRSVSWYQQTPGQGLQFLFEYFSETQRNKGNFPGRFSGRQFSNSRSEMNVSTLELGDSALYLCASSFWEAQETQYFGPGTRLLVL.

This clonotype was seen more than once but under ten times. The chain is built from TRBV5-1 and TRBJ2-2; D may be TRBD1 (5 bases). Per germline, CDR1 SGHRS and CDR2 YFSETQ. The CDR3 totals 15 residues. V shed 0 bases and J shed 4 bases, with 10 bases lying between them. CDR3 in DNA: TGCGCCAGCAGCTTGGATGGCAGGGTCACCGGGGAGCTGTTTTTT. It yields the protein CASSLDGRVTGELFF.

This chain links TRBV6-2 or TRBV6-3 with TRBJ1-6, with TRBD1 matching 9 bases. Germline V gene lookup returns CDR1 MNHEY and CDR2 SVGEGT. The junction had 13 bases not matched to a gene; V was cut back by 7 bases and J by 6 bases. The CDR3 is made up of 17 amino acids. The DNA for the CDR3 is TGTGCCAGCACCACGAAGGACAGGGGAATCGGTAATTCACCCCTCCACTTT. Encoded protein: CASTTKDRGIGNSPLHF.

This rearrangement joins TRBV7-9 to TRBJ2-6, with 7 bases aligning to TRBD2. Looked up from germline, CDR1 is SEHNR and CDR2 is FQNEAQ (reference sequence). This CDR3 is built from 17 residues. After removal of 1 base from V and 2 bases from J, the junction contained 5 bases not matched to a gene. CDR3 sequence reads: CASSLGYGGAGANVLTF. The DNA for the CDR3 is TGTGCCAGCAGCTTAGGCTATGGGGGGGCTGGGGCCAACGTCCTGACTTTC. The full variable domain, its missing parts supplied by reference TRBV7-9 and TRBJ2-6, is DTGVSQNPRHKITKRGQNVTFRCDPISEHNRLYWYRQTLGQGPEFLTYFQNEAQLEKSRLLSDRFSAERPKGSFSTLEIQRTEQGDSAMYLCASSLGYGGAGANVLTFGAGSRLTVL.

V is TRBV6-1 and J is TRBJ2-3, with 9 nucleotides matching TRBD1. CDR3 length equals 14 residues. The J segment lost 4 bases and the V segment lost 7 bases, leaving 6 bases of the junction unmatched. Germline V lookup: CDR1 MNHNS, CDR2 SASEGT. CDR3 sequence: CASKSTGGADTQYF. CDR3 bases: TGTGCCAGCAAATCGACAGGGGGGGCAGATACGCAGTATTTT.

The genes are TRBV4-3 and TRBJ2-5; D tentatively reads TRBD1 or TRBD2 (6 bases each). Trimming left V 0 bases short and J 11 bases short, with 22 bases between. The length of the CDR3 is 16 residues. Germline V gene lookup returns CDR1 LGHNA and CDR2 YSLEER. The CDR3 region is CASSQDPLAQRGEQYF. The DNA for the CDR3 is TGCGCCAGCAGCCAAGATCCCCTAGCTCAGAGGGGGGAGCAGTACTTC.

This clonotype came up once. The chain couples TRBV27 to TRBJ2-6, with D unresolved. The CDR3 is made up of 19 amino acids. Trimming shortened V by 5 bases and J by 0 bases, and 20 bases separated the two germline ends. Germline V gene lookup returns CDR1 MNHEY and CDR2 SMNVEV (reference sequence). CDR3 sequence: CASSRIHGSLSSGANVLTF. The CDR3 DNA follows: TGTGCCAGCAGTAGAATCCATGGGTCGTTAAGCTCTGGGGCCAACGTCCTGACTTTC.

This clonotype was recorded only once. Germline is not matched at one junction end, which may reflect a read error. The chain joins TRBV6-2 or TRBV6-3 to TRBJ2-5; TRBD1 matches at 9 bases. CDR1 is MNHEY and CDR2 is SVGEGT in the germline V gene. The CDR3 has 15 residues. CDR3 in DNA: TGCGCCAGCCAAAGGGGGACAGGGCACCAAGAGACCCAGTACTTC. This translates into CASQRGTGHQETQYF.